The present T cell receptor beta chain was sequenced within a study of human T cells and chemical hapten exposure. TCRdb redid the calling of the 5' RACE reads with MiXCR, one entry per CDR3 protein. Of 110,000 or so distinct CDR3 sequences listed, roughly a fifth are singletons. The template was total RNA from unfractionated whole blood. Germline CDR1 and CDR2: SNHLY and FYNNEI. Trimming removed 6 bases at V and 4 bases at J, with 16 bases between. The CDR3 loop spans 14 amino acids. This clonotype has a count of ten or more. This receptor was obtained from a human donor in good health. The gene calls are TRBV2 and TRBJ2-7; D possibly corresponds to TRBD1 (6 bases). CDR3 sequence reads: CASSEQGRGYEQYF. Written as DNA, the CDR3 is TGTGCCAGCAGCGAACAGGGAAGAGGGTACGAGCAGTACTTC. The full variable domain, in which reference TRBV2 and TRBJ2-7 provide the parts outside the CDR3, is EPEVTQTPSHQVTQMGQEVILRCVPISNHLYFYWYRQILGQKVEFLVSFYNNEISEKSEIFDDQFSVERPDGSNFTLKIRSTKLEDSAMYFCASSEQGRGYEQYFGPGTRLTVT.